This T cell receptor (beta chain) was sequenced for a study of human T cells and chemical hapten exposure. For the study at large: Across the whole study, which lasted 20 to 30 weeks, patients were given diphenylcyclopropenone on the scalp once a week. 0.01% DPC was applied to the upper back in patch tests, which were read at 6 days. A patient group, mainly female, showed alopecia areata, totalis or universalis. Whole-study results and caveats: Every donor had alopecia, and their immune response may therefore differ from healthy people's.

Using its own MiXCR run on the RACE reads, TCRdb lists one record per CDR3 protein. The sample yields about 350,000 distinct CDR3 sequences, around 5% seen once. The time point: pre-sensitization, week 0. As for treatment: therapeutic diphenylcyclopropenone sensitization with weekly scalp DPC. Germline lookup yields CDR1 MNHNY and CDR2 SVGAGI (reference sequence). V lost 7 bases and J 2 bases, leaving 12 bases between the germline ends. The CDR3 extends over 14 amino acids. About this clonotype itself: Its target is not known.

This material consisted of whole blood, taken in connection with sensitization to the hapten diphenylcyclopropenone (DPC). The receptor's source is a woman aged 18-29 years with alopecia areata. Some clones in this sample may be carry-over from other donors' samples. The rearrangement joins TRBV6-6 to TRBJ2-1; the D gene is possibly TRBD2 (5 bases). The CDR3 reads CASKRTDTYNEQFF. CDR3 nucleotides: TGTGCCAGCAAGAGGACTGACACCTACAATGAGCAGTTCTTC.